The rows below give T cell receptor beta chains drawn from one sample of a study of blood T cell repertoires in COVID-19. Repertoires were generated with immunoSEQ multiplex PCR, while TCRdb's copy carries only in-frame clones and drops some. The sample yields around 110,000 clones, 76% seen once. The sequenced material came from peripheral blood. The origin of the receptors is an older man with COVID-19, enrolled during active disease. Both conserved end residues are part of each CDR3.

TRBV2,CASSSRELAKNIQYF
TRBV7-2,CASSLARETQYF
TRBV24-1,CATSGIVTDTQYF
TRBV5-1,CASSRGDEAFF
TRBV6-1,CASSELDRGSYNEQFF
TRBV30,CAWGLAGGYTDTQYF
TRBV28,CASSFYGGSYNEQFF
TRBV28,CASSLLGPSGSTDTQYF
TRBV7-2,CASSLLAGQPQHF
TRBV27,CASSFDRAYEQYF
TRBV28,CASSQVTDTEAFF
TRBV6-5,CASRPGTGSSEAFF
TRBV28,CASSLLQGGDTQYF
TRBV7-7,CASSLASGNTIYF
TRBV7-3,CASSLGLAGDTQYF
TRBV30,CAWSLAALGEQYF
TRBV3-1/TRBV3-2,CASSHRGNYNEQFF